Below, 4 T cell receptor beta chains from the same sample are listed, as sequenced in a study of OX40 agonist ivuxolimab in advanced cancers. Profiling relied on immunoSEQ multiplex PCR, and the TCRdb table lists in-frame clones only, not all of them. This table has tens of thousands of clones, roughly 94% appearing once. This sample comprised CD4+ or CD8+ T cells sorted from blood, obtained in a trial of the OX40 agonist ivuxolimab. All receptors derive from an adult with an advanced solid tumor such as melanoma, head and neck, liver or kidney cancer.

This clone was seen a single time. The chain joins TRBV6-1 to TRBJ2-7, with no clear D. Trimming took off 1 base at V and 3 bases at J, with 10 bases between the two ends. Germline V gene data show CDR1 as MNHNS and CDR2 as SASEGT. The CDR3 extends over 14 amino acids. The DNA of the CDR3 is TGTGCCAGCAGTGAAGGTTCGGACGGCTACGAGCAGTACTTC. This gives the protein CASSEGSDGYEQYF.

This chain connects TRBV5-4 to TRBJ2-2; D might be TRBD1 (6 bases). The CDR3 contains 16 residues. Trimming cost V 2 bases and J 4 bases, with 15 bases left between them. Germline CDR1 is SGHNT and CDR2 is YYREEE (reference sequence). The CDR3 loop is CASSLPLDRSTGELFF. The CDR3 DNA follows: TGTGCCAGCAGCTTACCCCTAGACAGGTCCACCGGGGAGCTGTTTTTT. The full variable domain, with the rest looked up from reference TRBV5-4 and TRBJ2-2, is ETGVTQSPTHLIKTRGQQVTLRCSSQSGHNTVSWYQQALGQGPQFIFQYYREEENGRGNFPPRFSGLQFPNYSSELNVNALELDDSALYLCASSLPLDRSTGELFFGEGSRLTVL.

CDR3 in DNA: TGCGCCAGCAGTCATCTGGACAGGGGCTCCTACGAGCAGTACTTC. Its translation is CASSHLDRGSYEQYF. The rearrangement joins TRBV5-1 to TRBJ2-7; TRBD1 matches 9 bases. The CDR3 has 15 amino acids. V was pared by 5 bases and J by 0 bases, with 6 bases of the junction left unmatched. Germline values: CDR1 SGHRS, CDR2 YFSETQ.

The chain couples TRBV29-1 to TRBJ2-5; 8 bases are a match to TRBD1. V was pared by 7 bases and J by 5 bases, with 6 bases of the junction left unmatched. The germline V gene has CDR1 SQVTM and CDR2 ANQGSEA. This CDR3 comprises 12 residues. In DNA form, the CDR3 reads TGCAGCGCGACAGGGGACGGGGAGACCCAGTACTTC. It translates to CSATGDGETQYF.